These 10 T cell receptor beta chains were sequenced from one sample in a study of shared clonotypes between healthy human individuals. Clones were sequenced by immunoSEQ multiplex PCR, and TCRdb holds only the in-frame ones, with some missing. The table includes about 480,000 clones, about 79% detected once. Sequenced: PBMCs. These receptors were taken from a middle-aged woman in good health. Some clones in this sample may be carry-over from other donors' samples.

In the case of this clone: This is likely an artifact of a read error, given a far larger clone one base away. The chain joins TRBV29-1 to TRBJ2-7; a possible D gene is TRBD1 (6 bases). The CDR3 totals 13 residues. Trimming removed 5 bases at V and 2 bases at J, with 13 bases between. The germline CDR1 and CDR2 sequences are SQVTM and ANQGSEA. CDR3 bases: TGCAGCGTTAGGACAGTGGTGACCTACGAGCAGTACTTC. Translating it yields CSVRTVVTYEQYF.

The J gene is TRBJ2-7, the V gene TRBV30, with 10 bases fitting TRBD1. Germline lookup yields CDR1 GTSNPN and CDR2 SVGIG (reference sequence). The CDR3 has 13 residues. With V trimmed by 4 bases and J by 5 bases, 5 bases remained unmatched. The CDR3 loop is CAWTRGTGDEQYF. In nucleotides, the CDR3 is TGTGCCTGGACCAGGGGGACAGGGGACGAGCAGTACTTC.

The CDR3 DNA is TGTGCCAGCAGTTTATTCACGGGACTAGCCATCAATGAGCAGTTCTTC. Translated, it gives CASSLFTGLAINEQFF. The chain uses TRBV27 and TRBJ2-1; the match to TRBD2 covers 9 bases. This CDR3 spans 16 amino acids. From germline, CDR1 is MNHEY and CDR2 SMNVEV (reference sequence). Trimming took 1 base from V and 6 from J; bases not matched to a gene: 7.

In the case of this clone: Given a much more abundant clone one base away, this may be a read error. Other DNA sequences in the sample encode the same CDR3. The rearrangement uses TRBV30 and TRBJ2-3; D is ambiguous. V was pared by 2 bases and J by 2 bases, with 5 bases between. The CDR3 is made up of 12 amino acids. Germline loops: CDR1 GTSNPN, CDR2 SVGIG (reference sequence). CDR3 loop: CAWSTATDTQYF. CDR3 nucleotide sequence: TGTGCCTGGAGTACAGCCACAGATACGCAGTATTTT.

The V gene is TRBV19, the J gene TRBJ2-1; no clear D. The length of the CDR3 is 16 residues. V was pared by 4 bases and J by 8 bases, with 21 bases between. CDR1 is LNHDA and CDR2 is SQIVND in the germline V gene (reference sequence). DNA for the CDR3: TGTGCCAGTAGTAGGCAGGTGGTACGGGCTGACGATGAGCAGTTCTTC. Its translation: CASSRQVVRADDEQFF.

This chain links TRBV7-9 with TRBJ2-5; TRBD2 is a possible D gene (6 bases). Trimming removed 1 base at V and 7 bases at J, with 13 bases between. Per germline, CDR1 SEHNR and CDR2 FQNEAQ (reference sequence). There are 14 residues in the CDR3. CDR3 amino acids: CASSLEASAVTQYF. CDR3 DNA: TGTGCCAGCAGCTTAGAGGCTAGCGCGGTGACCCAGTACTTC.

J is TRBJ2-1 and V is TRBV4-3; perhaps TRBD1 as D (6 bases). This CDR3 has 13 residues. The germline CDR1 and CDR2 sequences are LGHNA and YSLEER. Trimming cost V 2 bases and J 5 bases, with 7 bases left between them. The CDR3 is CASSQRQDNEQFF. CDR3 bases: TGCGCCAGCAGCCAAAGACAGGACAATGAGCAGTTCTTC.

The V gene is TRBV9, the J gene TRBJ2-5; a possible D gene is TRBD2 (6 bases). The CDR3 covers 14 residues. Germline V lookup: CDR1 SGDLS, CDR2 YYNGEE. The germline V and J ends were trimmed by 3 bases and 4 bases, with 13 bases remaining between them. This CDR3 is CASSARLVIETQYF. CDR3 DNA: TGTGCCAGCAGCGCAAGACTAGTCATAGAGACCCAGTACTTC.

The chain employs TRBV6-5 and TRBJ1-4; D ambiguous. This CDR3 is built from 16 residues. V lost 2 bases to trimming and J lost 0 bases, with 10 bases between them. CDR1 and CDR2 (germline): MNHEY, SVGAGI. This chain's CDR3 is CASSYTYSATNEKLFF. The CDR3 DNA reads as TGTGCCAGCAGTTACACTTACAGTGCAACTAATGAAAAACTGTTTTTT.

This clone was seen many times. The chain recombines TRBV29-1 with TRBJ2-1, with 9 bases aligning to TRBD2. The germline gives CDR1 SQVTM, CDR2 ANQGSEA. The CDR3 is 16 residues long. V lost 5 bases, J lost 0 bases, and 8 bases stayed unmatched. In nucleotides, the CDR3 is TGCAGCGTTTTATCGCGGGAGGGCATCTCCTACAATGAGCAGTTCTTC. It specifies CSVLSREGISYNEQFF.